This T cell receptor beta chain was profiled in a study of CD8+ T cells in alopecia areata. Study in general: The drug, oral tofacitinib, was given to treated patients at 5 to 10 mg twice daily. Whole-study results and caveats: The study also sequences resident alphabeta T cells of normal skin in scalp samples. Higher clonality than in normal scalp was seen in lesional scalp, especially alopecia totalis/universalis.

The authors sorted CD4+ and CD8+ T cells from PBMCs. This clone was seen a handful of times. The antigen is undetermined. The CDR3 runs 11 residues. Germline CDR1 MNHNY, CDR2 SVGAGI (reference sequence). Extracted from the samples, RNA was reverse transcribed into cDNA to serve as the sequencing template. The assay was immunoSEQ multiplex PCR, and TCRdb's table has in-frame clones only and misses some. Of some 130,000 clones in the sample, 45% to 50% were seen once. The sequence came from a human donor with alopecia areata. The gene calls are TRBV6-6 and TRBJ2-3; tentative D call: TRBD1 (6 bases). The source material was CD8+ T cells sorted from blood, sampled at week 0. The CDR3 sequence: CATGNWDTQYF. Written as DNA, the CDR3 is TGTGCAACAGGGAACTGGGATACGCAGTATTTT.